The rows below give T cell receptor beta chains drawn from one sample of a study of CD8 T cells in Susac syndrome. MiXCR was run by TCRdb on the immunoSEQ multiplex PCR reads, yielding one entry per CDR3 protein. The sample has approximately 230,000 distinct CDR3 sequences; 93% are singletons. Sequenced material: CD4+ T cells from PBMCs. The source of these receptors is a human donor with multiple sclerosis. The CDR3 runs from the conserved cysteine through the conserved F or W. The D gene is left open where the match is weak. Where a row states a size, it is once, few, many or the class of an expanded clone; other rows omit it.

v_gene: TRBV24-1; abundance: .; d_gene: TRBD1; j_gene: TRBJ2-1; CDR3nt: TGTGCCACCAGTGACCCCTTTGGTCCCGGGACAGATGAGCAGTTCTTC; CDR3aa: CATSDPFGPGTDEQFF
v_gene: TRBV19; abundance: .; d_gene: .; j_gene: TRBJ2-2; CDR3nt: TGTGCCAGTAGTGCCAGGGTAGAGGCCACCGGGGAGCTTTTTTTT; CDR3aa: CASSARVEATGELFF
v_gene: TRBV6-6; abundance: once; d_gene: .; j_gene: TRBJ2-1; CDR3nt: TGTGCCAGCAGTTACTCCCGACAGAATGAGCAGTTCTTC; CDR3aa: CASSYSRQNEQFF
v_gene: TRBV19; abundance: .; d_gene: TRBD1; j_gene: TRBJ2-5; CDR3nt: TGTGCCAGTGGGACAGGGGCTACAGAGACCCAGTACTTC; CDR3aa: CASGTGATETQYF
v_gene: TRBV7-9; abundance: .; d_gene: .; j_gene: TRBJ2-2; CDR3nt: TGTGCCAGCAAGAACAACCCTAAGATACTAGAATACACCGGGGAGCTGTTTTTT; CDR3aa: CASKNNPKILEYTGELFF
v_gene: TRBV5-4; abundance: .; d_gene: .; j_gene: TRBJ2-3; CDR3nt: TGTGCCAGCAGCCGCGGGGACGGAGGGGTAGATACGCAGTATTTT; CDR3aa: CASSRGDGGVDTQYF
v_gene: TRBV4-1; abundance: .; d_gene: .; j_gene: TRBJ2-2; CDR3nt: TGCGCCAGCAGCCGGGAGACCACGAACACCGGGGAGCTGTTTTTT; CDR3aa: CASSRETTNTGELFF
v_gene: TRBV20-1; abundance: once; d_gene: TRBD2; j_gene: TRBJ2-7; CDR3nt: TGCAGTGCTAGTGCGCTAGCGGGGGGAAACTACGAGCAGTACTTC; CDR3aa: CSASALAGGNYEQYF
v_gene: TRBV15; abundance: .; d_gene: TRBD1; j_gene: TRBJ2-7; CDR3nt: TGTGCCACCAGCCCGGGACAGATCTCATACGAGCAGTACTTC; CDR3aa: CATSPGQISYEQYF
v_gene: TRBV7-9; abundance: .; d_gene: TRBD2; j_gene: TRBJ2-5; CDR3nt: TGTGCCAGCAGCTTAGAAGGGAGGGCCCGAGAGACCCAGTACTTC; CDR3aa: CASSLEGRARETQYF
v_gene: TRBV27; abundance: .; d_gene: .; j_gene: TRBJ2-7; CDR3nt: TGTGCCAGCAGTTTCAACCCCCGGGCCTACGAGCAGTACTTC; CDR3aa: CASSFNPRAYEQYF
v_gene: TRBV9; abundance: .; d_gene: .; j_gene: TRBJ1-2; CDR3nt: TGTGCCAGCAGCGTAGGGCAGGTTTTCGATGGCTACACCTTC; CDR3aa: CASSVGQVFDGYTF
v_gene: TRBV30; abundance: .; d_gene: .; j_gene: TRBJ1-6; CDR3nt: TGTGCCTATACAACCAATTCACCCCTCCACTTT; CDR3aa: CAYTTNSPLHF
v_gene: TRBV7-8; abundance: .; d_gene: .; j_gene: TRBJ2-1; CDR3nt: TGTGCCAGCAGCTTAGCAACGGGACCTCACAATGAGCAGTTCTTC; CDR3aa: CASSLATGPHNEQFF
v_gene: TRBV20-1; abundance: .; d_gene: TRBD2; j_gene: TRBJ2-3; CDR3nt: TGCAGTGCTAGAGCTCCTCGGCGGGGGAGTACAGATACGCAGTATTTT; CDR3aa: CSARAPRRGSTDTQYF
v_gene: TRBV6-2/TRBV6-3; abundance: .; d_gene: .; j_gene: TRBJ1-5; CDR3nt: TGTGCCAGAAAGGAACAGGGCAATCAGCCCCAGCATTTT; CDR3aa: CARKEQGNQPQHF
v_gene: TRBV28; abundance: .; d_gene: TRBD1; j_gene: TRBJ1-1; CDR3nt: TGTGCCAGCAGTTTCAGGGGGCGCGGTAAGCAAGCTTTCTTT; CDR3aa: CASSFRGRGKQAFF
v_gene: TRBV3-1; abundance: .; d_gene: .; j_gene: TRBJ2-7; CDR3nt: TGTGCCAGCAGCCGGGACAACCTCTACGAGCAGTACTTC; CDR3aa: CASSRDNLYEQYF
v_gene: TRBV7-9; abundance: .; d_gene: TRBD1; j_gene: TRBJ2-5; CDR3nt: TGTGCCAGCAGCCTTCAGGGGGCAGAGGGGGAGACCCAGTACTTC; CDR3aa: CASSLQGAEGETQYF
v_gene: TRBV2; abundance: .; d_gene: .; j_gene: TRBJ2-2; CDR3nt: TGTGCCAGCAGCGTTAAATTCGACACCGGGGAGCTGTTTTTT; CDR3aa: CASSVKFDTGELFF
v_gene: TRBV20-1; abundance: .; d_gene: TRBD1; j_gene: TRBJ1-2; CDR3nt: TGCAGTGCCCGCCGCGACAGGGTAAACTATGGCTACACCTTC; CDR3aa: CSARRDRVNYGYTF
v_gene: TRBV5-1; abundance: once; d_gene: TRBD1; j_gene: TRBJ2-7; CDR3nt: TGCGCCAGCAGCTTGGGGAGACAGGGGCTGCGCCGTGGGCCCTACGAGCAGTACTTC; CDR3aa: CASSLGRQGLRRGPYEQYF
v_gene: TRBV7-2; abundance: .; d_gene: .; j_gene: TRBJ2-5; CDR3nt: TGTGCCAGCAGCTTACCGGGGGCGAGGGAGACCCAGTACTTC; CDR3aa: CASSLPGARETQYF
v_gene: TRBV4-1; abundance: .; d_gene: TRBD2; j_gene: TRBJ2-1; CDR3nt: TGCGCCAGCAGACTAGCGGGGTCGACTTTGAATGAGCAGTTCTTC; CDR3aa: CASRLAGSTLNEQFF
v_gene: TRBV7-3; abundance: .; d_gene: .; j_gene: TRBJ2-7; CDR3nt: TGTGCCAGCAGCCCCGGTGGGGCGATTTACGAGCAGTACTTC; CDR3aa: CASSPGGAIYEQYF
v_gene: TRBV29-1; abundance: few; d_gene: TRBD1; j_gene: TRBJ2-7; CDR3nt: TGCAGCGTCCGAGGGGTAGGGGACAGTACCTACGAGCAGTACTTC; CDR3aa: CSVRGVGDSTYEQYF
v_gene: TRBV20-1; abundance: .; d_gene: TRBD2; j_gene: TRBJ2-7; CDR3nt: TGCAGTGCCTCGGGACTAGCGGGGTCTCTCGGCTACGAGCAGTACTTC; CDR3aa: CSASGLAGSLGYEQYF
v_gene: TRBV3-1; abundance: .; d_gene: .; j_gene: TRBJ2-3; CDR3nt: TGTGCCAGCAGCCAAGGACCTAGCACAGATACGCAGTATTTT; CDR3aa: CASSQGPSTDTQYF
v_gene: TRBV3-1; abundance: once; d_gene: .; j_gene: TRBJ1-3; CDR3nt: TGTGCCAGCAGCCCCCTCGTAGGAAACACCATATATTTT; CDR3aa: CASSPLVGNTIYF
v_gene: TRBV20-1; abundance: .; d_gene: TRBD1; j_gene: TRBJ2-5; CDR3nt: TGCAGTGCTTTCGGGACAGGGAAGGAGACCCAGTACTTC; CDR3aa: CSAFGTGKETQYF
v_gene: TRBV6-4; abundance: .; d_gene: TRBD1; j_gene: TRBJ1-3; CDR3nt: TGTGCCAGCAGTGTCACCCCTGGGGGACAGAGCTCTGGAAACACCATATATTTT; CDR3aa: CASSVTPGGQSSGNTIYF